This T cell receptor beta chain emerged from a study of blood T cell repertoires in COVID-19. For the study at large: Some COVID-19 samples were acute and others convalescent; all came from the United States, Italy and Spain. T cells, B-cell-depleted T cells, or PBMCs supplied cDNA or gDNA.

Original processing methods: Amplification with reference gene primers provided the estimates of nucleated cell counts. Method: immunoSEQ multiplex PCR; TCRdb's copy keeps in-frame clones and lacks some. V and J calls and clone size are given by that table; D and trimming were obtained from the DNA. The repertoire holds about 180,000 clones, with approximately 88% as singletons. This sequence was found in a woman aged 30 to 39 with acute or convalescent COVID-19. The sample comprised peripheral blood.

The CDR3 sequence: CASSTGGVGYTF. The CDR3 DNA reads as TGTGCCAGCAGTACAGGGGGCGTTGGCTACACCTTC. J is TRBJ1-2 and V is TRBV6-5; 9 nucleotides line up with TRBD1. The CDR3 contains 12 residues. Germline loops: CDR1 MNHEY, CDR2 SVGAGI. The ends lost 5 bases at V and 7 bases at J; junction bases unmatched: 2.